Described below is a single TCR beta chain sequence and its context. This entry comes from a study of blood T cell repertoires in COVID-19. Across the study: COVID-19 samples from acute and convalescent phases originated in the United States, Italy and Spain. PBMCs, B-cell-depleted T cells, or T cells provided the cDNA or gDNA that made up the material.

The V gene lost 6 bases and the J gene lost 8 bases, with 22 bases spanning the gap. The CDR3 extends over 14 amino acids. Germline CDR1 reads SQVTM; CDR2 reads ANQGSEA. Clones were read by immunoSEQ multiplex PCR, and TCRdb kept only the in-frame ones, dropping some. The repertoire consists of approximately 250,000 clones, with about four fifths occurring once and the leading ten covering roughly 1.4%. This chain connects TRBV29-1 to TRBJ1-2; D perhaps matches TRBD1 (6 bases). The receptor was derived from a woman aged 35 to 49 who had recovered from COVID-19. The sample comprised peripheral blood. DNA for the CDR3: TGCAGCGTACCATCACAGGGAGCGGTCGACGGCTACACCTTC. Its protein product is CSVPSQGAVDGYTF.